A selection of T cell receptor beta chains follows, all from one sample in a study of OX40 agonist ivuxolimab in advanced cancers. Data came from immunoSEQ multiplex PCR; TCRdb stores just in-frame clones and leaves some out. Among over 150,000 clones listed, roughly 94% were seen once. Sequences were derived from CD4+ or CD8+ T cells sorted from blood, sampled in a trial of the OX40 agonist ivuxolimab. The source is an adult with an advanced solid tumor such as melanoma, head and neck, liver or kidney cancer. The CDR3 runs from the conserved cysteine through the conserved F or W. The D gene is left open where the match is weak. Size is omitted from some rows. Given values are once, few, many or a class for expanded clones.

15	.	.	TRBV28	TRBJ1-1	CASSFSVSPGTEAFF	TGTGCCAGCAGTTTCAGCGTGTCCCCGGGCACTGAAGCTTTCTTT
14	.	.	TRBV6-4	TRBJ2-4	CASLLGRAKNIQYF	TGTGCCAGCTTACTGGGCAGAGCCAAAAACATTCAGTACTTC
15	.	TRBD1	TRBV27	TRBJ1-5	CASGQGQGAGQPQHF	TGTGCCAGCGGACAGGGACAGGGGGCTGGGCAGCCCCAGCATTTT
14	.	.	TRBV28	TRBJ1-2	CASTMGGNNYGYTF	TGTGCCAGCACCATGGGGGGTAATAACTATGGCTACACCTTC
17	once	.	TRBV7-2	TRBJ2-6	CASSLAGFTAGANVLTF	TGTGCCAGCAGCTTAGCTGGGTTCACCGCTGGGGCCAACGTCCTGACTTTC
13	.	.	TRBV19	TRBJ2-7	CASMSNREYEQYF	TGTGCCAGTATGTCGAACAGGGAATACGAGCAGTACTTC
13	.	.	TRBV5-4	TRBJ1-3	CASSLGTKNTIYF	TGTGCCAGCAGCTTGGGCACTAAAAACACCATATATTTT
14	.	.	TRBV6-4	TRBJ2-7	CASSPGPMNYEQYF	TGTGCCAGCAGTCCGGGCCCCATGAACTACGAGCAGTACTTC
15	.	.	TRBV9	TRBJ2-7	CASSPVTGSYYEQYF	TGTGCCAGCAGCCCCGTGACAGGATCTTACTACGAGCAGTACTTC
13	.	TRBD1	TRBV7-9	TRBJ1-1	CASSARGGTEAFF	TGTGCCAGCAGCGCCAGGGGGGGCACTGAAGCTTTCTTT
15	.	.	TRBV7-2	TRBJ2-7	CASSSAAGWRYEQYF	TGTGCCAGCAGCTCCGCCGCAGGTTGGAGGTACGAGCAGTACTTC
13	once	.	TRBV10-2	TRBJ2-3	CASRGPSYPTQYF	TGCGCCAGCCGGGGGCCCTCCTACCCCACGCAGTATTTT
11	.	.	TRBV6-5	TRBJ2-1	CASSYPGQQFF	TGTGCCAGCAGTTACCCCGGGCAGCAGTTCTTC
14	.	.	TRBV27	TRBJ2-1	CASSPFLGLNEQFF	TGTGCCAGCAGTCCTTTTCTAGGCCTCAATGAGCAGTTCTTC
23	.	TRBD2	TRBV15	TRBJ2-1	CATSRDGWRGWINSGSTWNEQFF	TGTGCCACCAGCAGAGACGGGTGGAGGGGTTGGATCAATAGCGGGAGTACCTGGAATGAGCAGTTCTTC
15	.	TRBD1	TRBV5-4	TRBJ1-2	CASSFPGTGGYGYTF	TGTGCCAGCAGCTTCCCCGGGACAGGGGGCTATGGCTACACCTTC
15	once	TRBD1	TRBV27	TRBJ2-7	CASSSWDRPPYEQYF	TGTGCCAGCAGTTCATGGGACAGGCCGCCCTACGAGCAGTACTTC
16	.	TRBD1	TRBV18	TRBJ2-7	CASSQDRGVVGYEQYF	TGTGCCAGCTCACAGGACAGGGGAGTTGTTGGCTACGAGCAGTACTTC
12	.	.	TRBV6-5	TRBJ2-5	CASSLRVETQYF	TGTGCCAGCAGTTTAAGGGTCGAGACCCAGTACTTC
16	.	TRBD1	TRBV5-1	TRBJ1-3	CASSWGQLSSGNTIYF	TGCGCCAGCAGCTGGGGACAGCTTTCCTCTGGAAACACCATATATTTT
17	.	TRBD2	TRBV4-1	TRBJ2-7	CASSPGTSGGFSYEQYF	TGCGCCAGCAGCCCGGGGACTAGCGGGGGATTCTCCTACGAGCAGTACTTC
14	.	.	TRBV9	TRBJ2-7	CASSVGGWAYEQYF	TGTGCCAGCAGCGTAGGAGGTTGGGCCTACGAGCAGTACTTC
12	once	.	TRBV13	TRBJ2-7	CASSLKGGEQYF	TGTGCCAGCAGCTTGAAAGGAGGCGAGCAGTATTTC
17	.	.	TRBV9	TRBJ2-5	CASSPSRRERLQETQYF	TGTGCCAGCAGCCCTAGCCGACGGGAAAGGCTCCAAGAGACCCAGTACTTC
15	.	TRBD2	TRBV9	TRBJ2-7	CASSPGRGFLYEQYF	TGTGCCAGCAGCCCCGGGCGGGGGTTTCTATACGAGCAGTACTTC
17	.	TRBD2	TRBV5-4	TRBJ2-3	CASSPGGTSGSTDTQYF	TGTGCCAGCAGCCCCGGCGGTACTAGCGGAAGCACAGATACGCAGTATTTT
15	.	TRBD1	TRBV7-3	TRBJ2-7	CASSSGRTGVGEQYF	TGTGCCAGCAGCTCGGGCCGGACAGGGGTGGGCGAGCAGTACTTC
16	.	.	TRBV10-1	TRBJ2-2	CASSESPYANTGELFF	TGCGCCAGCAGTGAGTCCCCGTATGCGAACACCGGGGAGCTGTTTTTT
14	.	TRBD1	TRBV11-2	TRBJ2-2	CASSLQGAGGELFF	TGTGCCAGCAGCCTACAGGGGGCGGGAGGGGAGCTGTTTTTT
18	.	TRBD2	TRBV19	TRBJ2-7	CASSMPPTSARSSYEQYF	TGTGCCAGTAGTATGCCCCCGACTAGCGCTCGTAGCTCCTACGAGCAGTACTTC
15	.	TRBD2	TRBV4-3	TRBJ2-7	CASSQGRGDSYEQYF	TGCGCCAGCAGCCAAGGCCGGGGGGACTCCTACGAGCAGTACTTC
14	.	TRBD1	TRBV19	TRBJ1-1	CASSIGQGTTEAFF	TGTGCCAGTAGTATTGGACAGGGTACAACTGAAGCTTTCTTT
15	.	.	TRBV5-5	TRBJ1-5	CASSFGPGGNQPQHF	TGTGCCAGCAGCTTTGGGCCGGGGGGAAATCAGCCCCAGCATTTT
14	few	.	TRBV28	TRBJ1-4	CASSLRPTNEKLFF	TGTGCCAGCAGTTTGCGGCCAACTAATGAAAAACTGTTTTTT
14	once	.	TRBV7-9	TRBJ1-2	CASSPSETNYGYTF	TGTGCCAGCAGCCCATCAGAAACCAACTATGGCTACACCTTC
11	.	.	TRBV20-1	TRBJ2-7	CSASFRGEQYF	TGCAGTGCTAGTTTCAGGGGTGAGCAGTACTTC
14	once	TRBD1	TRBV7-8	TRBJ1-1	CASTYRGESTEAFF	TGTGCCAGCACCTACAGGGGAGAGAGCACTGAAGCTTTCTTT
15	.	TRBD2	TRBV29-1	TRBJ2-5	CSVESSGGVGGTQYF	TGCAGCGTTGAATCTAGCGGGGGGGTCGGCGGGACCCAGTACTTC
14	.	.	TRBV7-7	TRBJ2-1	CASSPDWGRNEQFF	TGTGCCAGCAGCCCCGACTGGGGAAGGAATGAGCAGTTCTTC
16	.	TRBD1	TRBV7-2	TRBJ1-2	CASSSPGQANNYGYTF	TGTGCCAGCAGCTCGCCGGGACAGGCCAATAACTATGGCTACACCTTC
15	.	TRBD2	TRBV7-2	TRBJ2-3	CASSFWGGSTDTQYF	TGTGCCAGCAGCTTTTGGGGGGGGAGTACAGATACGCAGTATTTT
15	.	.	TRBV6-5	TRBJ1-1	CASSQTGTSNTEAFF	TGTGCCAGCAGCCAGACCGGGACATCGAACACTGAAGCTTTCTTT
13	.	.	TRBV29-1	TRBJ2-7	CSMATESSYEQYF	TGCAGTATGGCCACGGAGAGCTCCTACGAGCAGTACTTC
12	.	TRBD1	TRBV29-1	TRBJ1-2	CSATDRGYGYTF	TGCAGCGCAACGGACAGGGGCTATGGCTACACCTTC
15	once	.	TRBV18	TRBJ2-4	CASSPPTGQKNIQYF	TGTGCCAGCTCACCACCCACAGGACAGAAAAACATTCAGTACTTC
17	.	.	TRBV7-2	TRBJ1-1	CASSLDVNRGGNTEAFF	TGTGCCAGCAGCTTAGACGTCAATCGGGGAGGGAACACTGAAGCTTTCTTT
15	.	TRBD1	TRBV15	TRBJ1-2	CATSRGGQGNDGYTF	TGTGCCACCAGCAGGGGGGGACAGGGCAACGATGGCTACACCTTC
14	.	TRBD1	TRBV7-2	TRBJ1-4	CASSTGTGDEKLFF	TGTGCCAGCAGCACCGGGACAGGGGACGAAAAACTGTTTTTT
14	.	TRBD1	TRBV2	TRBJ1-2	CASSPTGVPYGYTF	TGTGCCAGCAGTCCGACAGGGGTACCCTATGGCTACACCTTC
15	.	.	TRBV5-6	TRBJ1-2	CASSLLKFVVGGYTF	TGTGCCAGCAGCTTGTTAAAATTTGTGGTTGGTGGCTACACCTTC
15	.	.	TRBV18	TRBJ1-3	CASSESRAAGNTIYF	TGTGCCAGCTCAGAATCCCGGGCGGCTGGAAACACCATATATTTT
16	.	.	TRBV7-9	TRBJ1-3	CASSLAFQGIRDTIYF	TGTGCCAGCAGCTTAGCTTTTCAGGGGATTCGGGACACCATATATTTT
16	.	TRBD2	TRBV5-1	TRBJ2-1	CASSLRASGLYNEQFF	TGCGCCAGCAGCTTGCGGGCTAGCGGTCTCTACAATGAGCAGTTCTTC